The clone carrying this TCR beta chain was counted only a few times. Its antigen is unknown. The record originates from a study of shared clonotypes between healthy human individuals. Findings and caveats of the study: Naive CD4 clonotypes overlapped across several donors at 4.5% to 5.5%. In this cohort, only blood was sampled, and tissue repertoires likely differ.

The deep-level immunoSEQ assay was used. Libraries were prepared by immunoSEQ multiplex PCR; TCRdb keeps only in-frame clonotypes and omits some of them. The repertoire consists of 300,000 to 400,000 clones, with more than 60% occurring once and the leading ten covering 10%. The V and J ends lost 4 bases and 5 bases respectively, with 16 bases between them. CDR3 length equals 14 residues. CDR1 is SGHRS, CDR2 YFSETQ, per germline. Sequencing was carried out using memory CD4+ T cells sorted from blood. The subset denotes: CD45RA-negative fraction. The gene calls are TRBV5-1 and TRBJ2-7; TRBD2 is a possible D gene (5 bases). The receptor comes from a man younger than 45 in good health. The CDR3 DNA reads as TGCGCCAGCAGCCCCTTCGGGGTGGACGACGAGCAGTACTTC. Amino acid sequence: CASSPFGVDDEQYF.